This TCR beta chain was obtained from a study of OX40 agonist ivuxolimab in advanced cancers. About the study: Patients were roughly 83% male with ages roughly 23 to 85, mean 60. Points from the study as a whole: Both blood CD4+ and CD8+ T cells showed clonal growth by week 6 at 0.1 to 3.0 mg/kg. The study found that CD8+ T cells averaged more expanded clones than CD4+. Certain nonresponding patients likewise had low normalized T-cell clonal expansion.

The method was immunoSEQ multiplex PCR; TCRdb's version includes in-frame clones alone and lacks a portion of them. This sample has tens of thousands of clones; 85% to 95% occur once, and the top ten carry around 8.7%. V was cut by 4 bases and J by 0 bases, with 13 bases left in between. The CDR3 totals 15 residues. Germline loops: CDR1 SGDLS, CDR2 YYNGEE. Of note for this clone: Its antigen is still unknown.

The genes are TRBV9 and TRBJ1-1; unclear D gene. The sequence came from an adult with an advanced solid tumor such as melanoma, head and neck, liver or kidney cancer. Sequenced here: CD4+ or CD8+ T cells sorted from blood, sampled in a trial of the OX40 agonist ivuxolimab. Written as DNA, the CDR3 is TGTGCCAGCAGCTTATCAGGTGCCATGAACACTGAAGCTTTCTTT. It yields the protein CASSLSGAMNTEAFF.